These T cell receptor beta chains were read from a single sample in a study of molecular identifiers for immune sequencing clone quantification. TCRdb re-called the PCR reads with MiXCR, one entry per CDR3 protein. The data hold about half a million distinct CDR3 sequences, with over 20% observed a single time. Sequencing was done on a sample of naive CD8+ T cells from blood, with Jurkat cell RNA spiked in. The origin of the receptors is a human donor in good health. Some libraries in this study had Jurkat cell RNA spiked in. Each CDR3 is given with its conserved first and last residue. The order of the fields is J gene, D gene, clone size, CDR3 length, V gene, CDR3 DNA, CDR3 protein. The D gene is left open where the match is weak. Not every row has a clone size; where given, it reads once, few, many or a size class.

TRBJ2-7	.	.	15	TRBV27	TGTGCCAGCAGTCAAAACAGGGATGGTTCCTACGAGCAGTACTTC	CASSQNRDGSYEQYF
TRBJ2-7	TRBD2	few	16	TRBV13	TGTGCCAGCAGCCCCCGGACTAGCGGGCTCCGGGTAGAGCAGTACTTC	CASSPRTSGLRVEQYF
TRBJ2-7	.	few	14	TRBV5-1	TGCGCCAGCAGCTTTAGGGTTGGGGGCTACGAGCAGTACTTC	CASSFRVGGYEQYF
TRBJ1-2	.	.	16	TRBV5-6	TGTGCCAGCAGCTTGGTTACCTTCCAACAAAACTATGGCTACACCTTC	CASSLVTFQQNYGYTF
TRBJ1-1	.	many	14	TRBV5-1	TGCGCCAGCAGCTTGGATGCAGGAGGGAATGAAGCTTTCTTT	CASSLDAGGNEAFF
TRBJ2-6	.	many	15	TRBV29-1	TGCAGCGTTGAAGATCAAGGGGCTGGGGCCAACGTCCTGACTTTC	CSVEDQGAGANVLTF
TRBJ2-7	TRBD1	.	16	TRBV9	TGTGCCAGCAGCGTAGCTTCTGGGACAGCCTATACGGGGCAGTACTTC	CASSVASGTAYTGQYF
TRBJ2-5	TRBD1	.	17	TRBV20-1	TGCGGTGCTAGAGATTTGGATAGACAGGGTAAAGGAGAGACCCAGTACTTC	CGARDLDRQGKGETQYF
TRBJ2-7	TRBD2	few	15	TRBV20-1	TGCAGTGCTAGTACTAGCGGGAGGGCCGCCTACGAGCAGTACTTC	CSASTSGRAAYEQYF
TRBJ1-2	.	once	13	TRBV15	TGTGCCACCAGCACACCTGGCAGCTTTGGCTACACCTTC	CATSTPGSFGYTF
TRBJ2-2	TRBD2	.	15	TRBV7-9	TGTGCCAGCAGCACCCAGCGGGAGCCGGGCGGGGAGCTGTTTTTT	CASSTQREPGGELFF
TRBJ2-1	TRBD1	many	19	TRBV7-3	TGTGCCAGCAGCTCACCGAGAGGGACAGTCGGATTGGAAGACAATGAGCAGTTCTTC	CASSSPRGTVGLEDNEQFF
TRBJ1-3	.	.	15	TRBV5-1	TGCGCCAGCAGCTTGGAGGCCTACTCTGGAAACACCATATATTTT	CASSLEAYSGNTIYF
TRBJ2-5	.	many	14	TRBV9	TGTGCCAGCAGCGTTGGAACGGGCCAAGAGACCCAGTACTTC	CASSVGTGQETQYF
TRBJ2-3	TRBD2	few	17	TRBV24-1	TGTGCCACCAGTGACCCACTAGCGGGAGGGCCGACAGATACGCAGTATTTT	CATSDPLAGGPTDTQYF
TRBJ2-1	TRBD1	few	15	TRBV13	TGTGCCAGCAGCTTTGAACAGGGGTCCTACAATGAGCAGTTCTTC	CASSFEQGSYNEQFF
TRBJ2-1	TRBD2	few	16	TRBV7-2	TGTGCCAGCAGCTCATCAGGGCGGGAGGGCGGGAATGAGCAGTTCTTC	CASSSSGREGGNEQFF
TRBJ1-1	.	few	11	TRBV20-1	TGCAGTGCTAGAATGGGCAGCGAAGCTTTCTTT	CSARMGSEAFF
TRBJ2-7	.	.	13	TRBV29-1	TGCAGCGTTGAACAAACTGGGTCTACTGAGCAGTACTTC	CSVEQTGSTEQYF
TRBJ2-5	.	many	15	TRBV13	TGTGCCAGCAGCGGCGCCAGGGATTCGGGAGAGACCCAGTACTTC	CASSGARDSGETQYF
TRBJ2-1	.	few	16	TRBV11-2	TGTGCCAGCAGCTCAGAACCGGGACTCTCCTACAATGAGCAGTTCTTC	CASSSEPGLSYNEQFF
TRBJ2-1	TRBD2	many	16	TRBV4-1	TGCGCCAGCAGCCAAGAAGGACTAGGACTCTACAATGAGCAGTTCTTC	CASSQEGLGLYNEQFF
TRBJ2-7	TRBD1	many	12	TRBV5-1	TGCGCCAGCAGCCTGCAGGGGGTCGGGCAGTACTTC	CASSLQGVGQYF
TRBJ2-2	.	.	19	TRBV20-1	TGCAGTGCTAGAGATGATTGGGCTAGCGTCAAAGGGAGGACCGGGGAGCTGTTTTTT	CSARDDWASVKGRTGELFF
TRBJ2-7	.	few	15	TRBV4-1	TGCGCCAGCAGCTTAGCGGGACAGACCTCCTACGAGCAGTACTTC	CASSLAGQTSYEQYF
TRBJ2-2	TRBD1	many	17	TRBV6-5	TGTGCCAGCAGTTACTCGGTGGGACAGGGGAACACCGGGGAGCTGTTTTTT	CASSYSVGQGNTGELFF
TRBJ1-1	.	many	13	TRBV6-5	TGTGCCAGCACCCAACGTGGGGACACTGAAGCTTTCTTT	CASTQRGDTEAFF
TRBJ2-3	TRBD1	many	16	TRBV7-6	TGTGCCAGCAGCACCCAGGGGGCCCTCCGCACAGATACGCAGTATTTT	CASSTQGALRTDTQYF
TRBJ2-7	TRBD1	few	14	TRBV6-2/TRBV6-3	TGTGCCAGCAGTTACGTGGGGACAGGGGATGAGCAGTACTTC	CASSYVGTGDEQYF
TRBJ1-5	TRBD1	many	15	TRBV7-6	TGTGCCAGCAGCCCTGACAGGGGGCCCAATCAGCCCCAGCATTTT	CASSPDRGPNQPQHF
TRBJ2-6	.	many	15	TRBV7-7	TGTGCTAGCAGCCCCGGGGTGGTGGGGGCCAACGTCCTGACTTTC	CASSPGVVGANVLTF
TRBJ2-7	.	.	13	TRBV6-1	TGTGCCAGCCGCTACGACTGGTCCTACGAGCAGTACTTC	CASRYDWSYEQYF
TRBJ2-2	.	.	12	TRBV7-6	TGTGCCAGCGCGACGGGAATCGGGGAGCTGTTTTTT	CASATGIGELFF
TRBJ2-5	TRBD1	.	18	TRBV4-1	TGCGCCAGCAGCCAAGATGAGACAGGGAGACTCCTTCAAGAGACCCAGTACTTC	CASSQDETGRLLQETQYF
TRBJ2-3	.	.	13	TRBV7-9	TGTGCCAGCTCCCCTGAGGCAACAGATACGCAGTATTTT	CASSPEATDTQYF
TRBJ1-1	TRBD1	.	16	TRBV10-3	TGTGCCATCAGTGAGGGAAGCCGGGACAGGGTGAATGAAGCTTTCTTT	CAISEGSRDRVNEAFF
TRBJ2-7	TRBD1	many	13	TRBV29-1	TGCAGCGGTCGGGACAGGGGAGTCTACGAGCAGTACTTC	CSGRDRGVYEQYF
TRBJ2-7	TRBD1	many	13	TRBV29-1	TGCAGCGTTGACTCTGGACAGGGCTACGAGCAGTACTTC	CSVDSGQGYEQYF
TRBJ2-7	TRBD1	few	16	TRBV16	TGTGCCAGCAGCCAACCGGGACAGGGCTTAACCTACGAGCAGTACTTC	CASSQPGQGLTYEQYF
TRBJ2-1	.	.	15	TRBV18	TGTGCCAGCTCAGGTGCCAGGAGCTCCTACAATGAGCAGTTCTTC	CASSGARSSYNEQFF
TRBJ2-2	.	.	15	TRBV27	TGTGCCAGCAGCCCCAGCCCGACAGGCACCGGGGAGCTGTTTTTT	CASSPSPTGTGELFF
TRBJ1-2	TRBD1	many	17	TRBV2	TGTGCCAGCAGTGGGAACAATGACAGGGCAGAGGACTATGGCTACACCTTC	CASSGNNDRAEDYGYTF
TRBJ2-5	.	.	18	TRBV15	TGTGCCACCAGCAGAGCATCCTCCGGGACGGGGTACCAAGAGACCCAGTACTTC	CATSRASSGTGYQETQYF
TRBJ1-3	TRBD1	.	15	TRBV7-7	TGTGCCAGCAGCCCCGGGACAGGGCCAGGAAACACCATATATTTT	CASSPGTGPGNTIYF
TRBJ2-3	.	many	14	TRBV28	TGTGCCAGCAGTTTCCACCTTACGCCGGATACGCAGTATTTT	CASSFHLTPDTQYF
TRBJ2-3	TRBD1	many	17	TRBV12-3/TRBV12-4	TGTGCCAGCAGACACTGCCAGGACAGGGATAGGACAGATACGCAGTATTTT	CASRHCQDRDRTDTQYF
TRBJ2-3	.	many	15	TRBV7-9	TGTGCCAGCAGCTACCTACCCAAAAGCACAGATACGCAGTATTTT	CASSYLPKSTDTQYF
TRBJ2-5	.	few	15	TRBV6-5	TGTGCCAGCAGTTACCTCTCAGGCATACAAGAGACCCAGTACTTC	CASSYLSGIQETQYF
TRBJ2-7	.	few	14	TRBV7-9	TGTGCCAGCGGCCCCGGGACCCGATACTACGAGCAGTACTTC	CASGPGTRYYEQYF
TRBJ2-3	TRBD2	many	18	TRBV19	TGTGCCAGTAGTATATCTTCCTGGACTAGTGGCTCCACAGATACGCAGTATTTT	CASSISSWTSGSTDTQYF